This T cell receptor (beta chain) is from a study of T-cell memory formation after mild COVID-19. Overall study: TCR clusters were mostly confined to one donor each.

Using constant-segment primers, 5'RACE produced TCR alpha and TCR beta cDNA libraries carrying sample barcodes and UMIs. TCRdb analysed the 5' RACE reads with MiXCR anew, one entry per CDR3 protein. The sample lists more than 120,000 distinct CDR3 sequences; approximately 21% were seen once. The CDR3 sequence is 14 residues long. Per germline, CDR1 SGHRS and CDR2 YFSETQ. Losses at the gene ends were 3 bases for V and 2 bases for J; bases not matched to a gene: 2. Note on this clonotype: Its antigen remains unidentified.

Findings and caveats of the study: Some clones that responded were present in memory (sampled pre-infection), which suggests cross-reactive memory joined. A second wave of clones peaked on day 37, and their SARS-CoV-2 specificity went unconfirmed.

The chain joins TRBV5-1 to TRBJ1-5; 7 bases align to TRBD1. Sequenced material: PBMCs or a T cell subset sorted from them (not recorded which). The clonotype was recovered from an adult woman who had mild COVID-19 (a few samples of this study predate the infection). Cell type and time point are not known. CDR3: CASSYTGGNQPQHF. Here the CDR3 DNA reads TGCGCCAGCAGCTATACAGGGGGCAATCAGCCCCAGCATTTT.